The next 24 T cell receptor beta chains were all read from a single sample in a study of shared clonotypes between healthy human individuals. Using immunoSEQ multiplex PCR, the repertoire was profiled, and TCRdb retains in-frame clones only, with some absent. The sample holds 900,000 to 1,200,000 clones, around 82% seen once. Sequenced sample: memory CD4+ T cells from PBMCs. As for subset: CD45RA-negative fraction. The receptors come from a man aged 18 to 30 in good health. Some clones in this sample may be carry-over from other donors' samples.

J is TRBJ1-3 and V is TRBV18; 14 nucleotides align to TRBD2. The J call may be wrong; the DNA end is better matched by TRBJ2-2. This CDR3 is built from 19 residues. Germline assignment: CDR1 KGHSH and CDR2 LQKENI. For the CDR3, the DNA is TGTGCCAGCTCACCACCGGCCGGACTAGCGGGAGGATCGGGCGGGGAGCTGTTTTTT. It codes for CASSPPAGLAGGSGGELFF.

The chain has TRBV2 and TRBJ1-5; maybe TRBD1 (6 bases). In germline, CDR1 is SNHLY, CDR2 FYNNEI. The V end lost 6 bases, the J end lost 4 bases, and 13 bases lay between the germline ends. The length of the CDR3 is 14 residues. CDR3 DNA sequence: TGTGCCAGCAGAATGGACAGCTCGAATCAGCCCCAGCATTTT. This sequence encodes CASRMDSSNQPQHF.

The chain couples TRBV7-9 to TRBJ2-2; 7 bases match TRBD2. J gave up 4 bases and V 5 bases, and 4 bases lay outside the gene matches. Germline V lookup: CDR1 SEHNR, CDR2 FQNEAQ (reference sequence). The CDR3 length is 14 residues. DNA for the CDR3: TGTGCCAGCAGCGGGAGGGCGAGCACCGGGGAGCTGTTTTTT. Its translation is CASSGRASTGELFF.

V is TRBV19 and J is TRBJ1-2, with 7 bases matching TRBD1. CDR1 and CDR2 (germline): LNHDA, SQIVND (reference sequence). This CDR3 has 14 amino acids. V shed 5 bases and J 4 bases; nucleotides not matched to a gene: 7. The CDR3 DNA is TGTGCCAGTAGTGTGACCCAGGGGGTCTATGGCTACACCTTC. Encoded protein: CASSVTQGVYGYTF. The variable domain in full, with the rest retrieved from reference TRBV19 and TRBJ1-2, is DGGITQSPKYLFRKEGQNVTLSCEQNLNHDAMYWYRQDPGQGLRLIYYSQIVNDFQKGDIAEGYSVSREKKESFPLTVTSAQKNPTAFYLCASSVTQGVYGYTFGSGTRLTVV.

The chain combines TRBV5-1 with TRBJ2-7; D call uncertain. The V end lost 0 bases, the J end lost 2 bases, and 12 bases lay between the germline ends. CDR3 length: 15 residues. Germline V gene sequence: CDR1 SGHRS, CDR2 YFSETQ. This CDR3 reads CASSLEADPPYEQYF. The CDR3 DNA follows: TGCGCCAGCAGCTTGGAGGCGGATCCCCCCTACGAGCAGTACTTC.

V is TRBV12-1 and J is TRBJ2-4; the table calls TRBD2, which could not be checked here. TRBV12-1 is given as a pseudogene. This CDR3 comprises 14 residues. The CDR3 DNA reads as TGTGCCACCCGCGAGGGATATGATCTAAACATTCAGTACTTC. This codes for CATREGYDLNIQYF.

The V gene is TRBV30, the J gene TRBJ1-2, with 10 bases lining up with TRBD1. Germline V lookup: CDR1 GTSNPN, CDR2 SVGIG (reference sequence). V gave up 1 base and J gave up 6 bases; unmatched junction bases: 2. The CDR3 runs to 13 residues. CDR3: CAWSAGTGDGYTF. The CDR3 DNA follows: TGTGCCTGGAGTGCCGGGACAGGGGATGGCTACACCTTC.

This clone came up a few times. This chain connects TRBV5-4 to TRBJ1-1; TRBD1 is a possible D gene (5 bases). Germline values: CDR1 SGHNT, CDR2 YYREEE (reference sequence). V lost 2 bases and J 4 bases, leaving 12 bases between the germline ends. The CDR3 sequence is 14 residues long. The CDR3 DNA reads as TGTGCCAGCAGCTTTAGGGGTCGTGGCACTGAAGCTTTCTTT. This codes for CASSFRGRGTEAFF.

This chain connects TRBV7-8 to TRBJ2-1; D is unresolved. Trimming removed 5 bases at V and 5 bases at J, with 7 bases between. Germline values: CDR1 SGHVS, CDR2 FQNEAQ. This CDR3 contains 12 residues. CDR3 sequence reads: CASSTDNNEQFF. The CDR3 region has the DNA TGTGCCAGCAGCACCGACAACAATGAGCAGTTCTTC.

CDR3: CASSLSRGGPGELFF. CDR3 bases: TGTGCCAGCAGTTTATCTCGAGGGGGGCCCGGGGAGCTGTTTTTT. This chain joins TRBV6-6 and TRBJ2-2, with D perhaps being TRBD1 or TRBD2 (6 bases each). V lost 4 bases and J lost 6, with 15 bases in between. The CDR3 totals 15 residues. CDR1 and CDR2 from the germline V gene are MNHNY and SVGAGI (reference sequence).

The rearrangement links TRBV4-1 to TRBJ2-4; D is perhaps TRBD2 (6 bases). CDR3 length equals 16 residues. With 1 base removed from V and 7 bases from J, the gap between germline ends came to 17 bases. Germline values: CDR1 MGHRA, CDR2 YSYEKL. The CDR3 DNA reads TGCGCCAGCAGCCAAGTTGGGCAGGGAGGATGGAACATTCAGTACTTC. Its translation: CASSQVGQGGWNIQYF.

The chain links TRBV19 to TRBJ2-2; D is undetermined. CDR1 is LNHDA, CDR2 SQIVND, per germline (reference sequence). The CDR3 extends over 16 amino acids. The germline V and J ends were trimmed by 5 bases and 4 bases, with 17 bases remaining between them. The CDR3 region is CASSSPTNKGTGELFF. CDR3 coding DNA: TGTGCCAGTAGTTCCCCGACCAATAAGGGCACCGGGGAGCTGTTTTTT.

The rearrangement uses TRBV28 and TRBJ2-7, with 14 bases aligning to TRBD2. V was clipped by 7 bases and J by 5 bases; unmatched bases: 7. This CDR3 spans 15 amino acids. Looked up from germline, CDR1 is MDHEN and CDR2 is SYDVKM. DNA of the CDR3: TGTGCCAGCACCTCACCGGGACTAGCGGGAGACGAGCAGTACTTC. Translated, it gives CASTSPGLAGDEQYF. Full variable domain (rest looked up from reference TRBV28 and TRBJ2-7): DVKVTQSSRYLVKRTGEKVFLECVQDMDHENMFWYRQDPGLGLRLIYFSYDVKMKEKGDIPEGYSVSREKKERFSLILESASTNQTSMYLCASTSPGLAGDEQYFGPGTRLTVT.

V is TRBV28 and J is TRBJ2-1, with 8 nucleotides matching TRBD2. The CDR3 has 17 residues. J gave up 5 bases and V 3 bases, and 12 bases lay outside the gene matches. Germline-derived CDR1 and CDR2 are MDHEN and SYDVKM. The DNA for the CDR3 is TGTGCCAGCAGTTTGGGATCCGGGACTAGGGGCAACAATGAGCAGTTCTTC. Its protein is CASSLGSGTRGNNEQFF.

Remarks on this clone: Other DNA sequences in the sample encode the same CDR3. The V call is TRBV5-4, the J call TRBJ2-7, with D possibly TRBD1 on 7 matching bases. CDR1 and CDR2 (germline): SGHNT, YYREEE (reference sequence). CDR3 size: 13 residues. Trimming left V 0 bases short and J 6 bases short, with 10 bases between. The CDR3 bases are TGTGCCAGCAGCTTGGACAGGGGAGGCGAGCAGTACTTC. Amino acids: CASSLDRGGEQYF.

This rearrangement joins TRBV2 to TRBJ2-7, with D perhaps TRBD1 or TRBD2 (6 bases each). The V end was cut by 7 bases, the J end by 0 bases, with 13 bases between. The CDR3 spans 14 residues. Germline lookup yields CDR1 SNHLY and CDR2 FYNNEI. The CDR3 protein is CASTGGRASYEQYF. The DNA of the CDR3 is TGTGCCAGCACCGGGGGCAGGGCCTCCTACGAGCAGTACTTC.

The chain couples TRBV5-1 to TRBJ1-5; D possibly corresponds to TRBD1 (5 bases). The V gene's germline CDR1 is SGHRS and CDR2 YFSETQ. This CDR3 contains 16 residues. The V end was cut by 4 bases, the J end by 6 bases, with 20 bases between. Here the CDR3 DNA reads TGCGCCAGCAGCCCCGGGGGTACCGGGTCGGGTCAGCCCCAGCATTTT. The encoded protein is CASSPGGTGSGQPQHF.

The V gene is TRBV6-6, the J gene TRBJ2-3; D remains unclear. Between the trimmed V and J ends, which lost 4 bases and 2 bases, there was a span of 10 bases. Germline CDR1 MNHNY, CDR2 SVGAGI (reference sequence). This CDR3 contains 14 residues. The CDR3 nucleotides read TGTGCCAGCAGTTGGTCGGGCCCCACAGATACGCAGTATTTT. Amino acids: CASSWSGPTDTQYF.

The rearrangement uses TRBV18 and TRBJ2-7; D is possibly TRBD2 (6 bases). CDR1 and CDR2 from the germline V gene are KGHSH and LQKENI. V gave up 5 bases and J gave up 2 bases, with 10 bases separating them. The CDR3 loop spans 13 amino acids. CDR3 sequence (DNA): TGTGCCAGCTCAGGGGGAGGCGCCTACGAGCAGTACTTC. The encoded protein is CASSGGGAYEQYF. Variable domain in full (rest from reference TRBV18 and TRBJ2-7): NAGVMQNPRHLVRRRGQEARLRCSPMKGHSHVYWYRQLPEEGLKFMVYLQKENIIDESGMPKERFSAEFPKEGPSILRIQQVVRGDSAAYFCASSGGGAYEQYFGPGTRLTVT.

The chain has TRBV7-3 and TRBJ2-6; TRBD2 is a possible D gene (5 bases). Germline V gene data show CDR1 as SGHTA and CDR2 as FQGTGA. This CDR3 contains 16 residues. V lost 2 bases and J lost 0, with 8 bases in between. The CDR3, as DNA: TGTGCCAGCAGCTTAGAGGGATTCTCTGGGGCCAACGTCCTGACTTTC. It translates to CASSLEGFSGANVLTF.

The genes are TRBV5-1 and TRBJ1-2; 8 positions match TRBD1. Trimming removed 4 bases from V and 4 bases from J; junction bases left unmatched: 9. There are 15 residues in the CDR3. Looked up from germline, CDR1 is SGHRS and CDR2 is YFSETQ. The CDR3 loop is CASSLTGENSYGYTF. CDR3 nucleotide sequence: TGCGCCAGCAGCCTGACAGGGGAAAATAGCTATGGCTACACCTTC.

V gene TRBV6-5 combines with J gene TRBJ2-7; D unclear. Trimming took 8 bases from V and 1 from J, leaving 18 bases between them. The CDR3 extends over 15 amino acids. The germline V gene encodes CDR1 MNHEY and CDR2 SVGAGI. The CDR3 nucleotides are TGTGCCAGCTCGACGAGACCCGCCGGATCCTACGAGCAGTACTTC. Its translation: CASSTRPAGSYEQYF.

With respect to this clone: This sample also contains other DNA sequences that code for the same CDR3. The chain employs TRBV5-1 and TRBJ1-4, with 7 bases lining up with TRBD1. Germline trimming cut 5 bases from V and 4 bases from J; bases unmatched to any gene: 2. Germline values: CDR1 SGHRS, CDR2 YFSETQ. This CDR3 has 13 residues. Here the CDR3 reads CASRRDSNEKLFF. In DNA, the CDR3 is TGCGCCAGCAGGAGGGACAGTAATGAAAAACTGTTTTTT.

This clone was found once. V gene TRBV29-1 combines with J gene TRBJ2-5; the D call may be TRBD1 or TRBD2 (6 bases each). Trimming pared 5 bases from V and 2 bases from J, leaving 9 bases between. The CDR3 has 12 amino acids. The V gene's germline CDR1 is SQVTM and CDR2 ANQGSEA. CDR3 in DNA: TGCAGCGTTAGGGGGGAGCAAGAGACCCAGTACTTC. Its translation is CSVRGEQETQYF. The full variable domain, rest sourced from reference TRBV29-1 and TRBJ2-5, is SAVISQKPSRDICQRGTSLTIQCQVDSQVTMMFWYRQQPGQSLTLIATANQGSEATYESGFVIDKFPISRPNLTFSTLTVSNMSPEDSSIYLCSVRGEQETQYFGPGTRLLVL.